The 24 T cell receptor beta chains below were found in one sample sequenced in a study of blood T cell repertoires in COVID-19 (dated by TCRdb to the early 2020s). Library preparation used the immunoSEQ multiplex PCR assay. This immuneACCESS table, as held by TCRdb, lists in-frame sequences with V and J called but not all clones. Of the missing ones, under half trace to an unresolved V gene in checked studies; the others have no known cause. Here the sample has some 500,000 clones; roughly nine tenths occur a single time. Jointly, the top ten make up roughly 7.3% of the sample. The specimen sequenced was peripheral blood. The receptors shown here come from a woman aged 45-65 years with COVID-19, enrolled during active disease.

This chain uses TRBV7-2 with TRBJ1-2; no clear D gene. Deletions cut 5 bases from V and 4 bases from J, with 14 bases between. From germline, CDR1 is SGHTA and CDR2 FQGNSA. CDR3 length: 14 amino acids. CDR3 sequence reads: CASSPDPQAYGYTF. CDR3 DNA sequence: TGTGCCAGCAGCCCCGACCCCCAGGCCTATGGCTACACCTTC. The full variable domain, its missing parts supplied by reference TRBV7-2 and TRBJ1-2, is GAGVSQSPSNKVTEKGKDVELRCDPISGHTALYWYRQSLGQGLEFLIYFQGNSAPDKSGLPSDRFSAERTGGSVSTLTIQRTQQEDSAVYLCASSPDPQAYGYTFGSGTRLTVV.

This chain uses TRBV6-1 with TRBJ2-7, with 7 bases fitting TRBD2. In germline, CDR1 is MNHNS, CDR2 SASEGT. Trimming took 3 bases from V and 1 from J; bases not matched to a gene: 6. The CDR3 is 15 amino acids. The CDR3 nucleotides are TGTGCCAGCAGTGATTTCTGGCGGGGGTCCTACGAGCAGTACTTC. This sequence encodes CASSDFWRGSYEQYF.

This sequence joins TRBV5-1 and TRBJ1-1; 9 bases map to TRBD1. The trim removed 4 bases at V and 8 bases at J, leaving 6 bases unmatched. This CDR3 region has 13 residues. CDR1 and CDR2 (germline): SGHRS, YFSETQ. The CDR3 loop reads CASSLAGTGEAFF. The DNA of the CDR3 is TGCGCCAGCAGCCTCGCCGGGACAGGGGAAGCTTTCTTT.

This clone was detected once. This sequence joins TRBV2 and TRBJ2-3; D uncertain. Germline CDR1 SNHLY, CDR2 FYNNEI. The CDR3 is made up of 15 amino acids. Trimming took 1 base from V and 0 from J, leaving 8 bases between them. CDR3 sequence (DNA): TGTGCCAGCAGTGAAGGTGAACTTAGCACAGATACGCAGTATTTT. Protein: CASSEGELSTDTQYF.

The CDR3 DNA sequence: TGTGCCATCTCCGAGAGGGGGGGCAACGAAGAGACCCAGTACTTC. Residues: CAISERGGNEETQYF. The V gene is TRBV28, the J gene TRBJ2-5; possibly TRBD2 for D (7 bases). In germline, CDR1 is MDHEN, CDR2 SYDVKM. Trimming removed 10 bases at V and 3 bases at J, with 21 bases between. This CDR3 comprises 15 residues.

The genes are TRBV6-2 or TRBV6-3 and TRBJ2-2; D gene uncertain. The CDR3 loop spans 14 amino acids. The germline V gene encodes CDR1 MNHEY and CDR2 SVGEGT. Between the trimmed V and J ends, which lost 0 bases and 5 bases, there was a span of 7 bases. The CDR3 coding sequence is TGTGCCAGCAGTTACTCCCTTCCTACCGGGGAGCTGTTTTTT. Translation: CASSYSLPTGELFF.

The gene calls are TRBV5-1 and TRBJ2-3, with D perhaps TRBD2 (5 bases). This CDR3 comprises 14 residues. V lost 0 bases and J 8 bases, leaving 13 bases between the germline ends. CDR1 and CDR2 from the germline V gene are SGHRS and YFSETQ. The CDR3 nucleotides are TGCGCCAGCAGCTTGGAACCCATTGGAGGTACGCAGTATTTT. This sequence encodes CASSLEPIGGTQYF. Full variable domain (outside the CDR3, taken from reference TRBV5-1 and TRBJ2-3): KAGVTQTPRYLIKTRGQQVTLSCSPISGHRSVSWYQQTPGQGLQFLFEYFSETQRNKGNFPGRFSGRQFSNSRSEMNVSTLELGDSALYLCASSLEPIGGTQYFGPGTRLTVL.

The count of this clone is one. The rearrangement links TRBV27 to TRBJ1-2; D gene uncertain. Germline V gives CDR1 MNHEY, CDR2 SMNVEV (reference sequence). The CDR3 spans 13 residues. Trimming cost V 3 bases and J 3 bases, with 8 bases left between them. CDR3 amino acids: CASSFDRDYGYTF. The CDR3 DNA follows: TGTGCCAGCAGTTTCGACCGGGACTATGGCTACACCTTC.

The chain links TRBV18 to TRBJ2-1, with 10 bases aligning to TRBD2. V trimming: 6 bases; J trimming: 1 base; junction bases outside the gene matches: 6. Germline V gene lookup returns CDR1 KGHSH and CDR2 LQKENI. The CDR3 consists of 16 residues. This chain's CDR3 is CASSLAGAPSYNEQFF. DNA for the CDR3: TGTGCCAGCTCTCTAGCGGGGGCCCCGTCCTACAATGAGCAGTTCTTC.

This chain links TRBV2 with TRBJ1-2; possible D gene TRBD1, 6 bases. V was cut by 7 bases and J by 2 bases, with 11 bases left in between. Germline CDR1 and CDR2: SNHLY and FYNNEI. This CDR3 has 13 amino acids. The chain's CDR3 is CASKDSRNYGYTF. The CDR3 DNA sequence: TGTGCCAGCAAGGACAGCCGGAACTATGGCTACACCTTC. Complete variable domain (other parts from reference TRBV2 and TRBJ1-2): EPEVTQTPSHQVTQMGQEVILRCVPISNHLYFYWYRQILGQKVEFLVSFYNNEISEKSEIFDDQFSVERPDGSNFTLKIRSTKLEDSAMYFCASKDSRNYGYTFGSGTRLTVV.

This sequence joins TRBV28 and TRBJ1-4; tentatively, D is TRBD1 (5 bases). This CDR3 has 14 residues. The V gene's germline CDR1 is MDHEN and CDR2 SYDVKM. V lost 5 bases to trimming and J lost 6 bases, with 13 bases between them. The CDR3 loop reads CASSGGTGYEKLFF. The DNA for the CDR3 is TGTGCCAGCAGTGGGGGGACGGGATATGAAAAACTGTTTTTT.

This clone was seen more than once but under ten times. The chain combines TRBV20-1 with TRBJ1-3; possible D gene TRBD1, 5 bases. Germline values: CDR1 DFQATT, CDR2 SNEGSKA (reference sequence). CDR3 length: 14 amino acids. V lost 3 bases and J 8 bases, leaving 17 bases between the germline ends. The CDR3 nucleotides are TGCAGTGCTAGTGTGGGCGGCGGGGGAGACACCATATATTTT. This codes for CSASVGGGGDTIYF.

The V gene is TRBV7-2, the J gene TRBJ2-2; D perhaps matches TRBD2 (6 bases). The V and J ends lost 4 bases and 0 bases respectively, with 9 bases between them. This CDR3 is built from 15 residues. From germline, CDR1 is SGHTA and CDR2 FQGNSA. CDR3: CASSSRLANTGELFF. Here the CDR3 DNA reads TGTGCCAGCAGCTCCCGACTAGCGAACACCGGGGAGCTGTTTTTT.

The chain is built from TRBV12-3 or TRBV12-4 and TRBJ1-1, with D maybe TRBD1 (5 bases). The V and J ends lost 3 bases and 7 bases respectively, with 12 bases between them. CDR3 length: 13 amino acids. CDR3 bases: TGTGCCAGCAGTTTGGGGGGGATGGGTGAAGCTTTCTTT. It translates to CASSLGGMGEAFF.

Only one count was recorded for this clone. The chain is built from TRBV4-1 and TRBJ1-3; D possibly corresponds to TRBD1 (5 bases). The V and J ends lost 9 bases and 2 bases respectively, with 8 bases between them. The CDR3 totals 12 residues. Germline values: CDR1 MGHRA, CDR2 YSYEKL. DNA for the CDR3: TGCGCCAGTCGGGGGGCTGGAAACACCATATATTTT. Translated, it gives CASRGAGNTIYF.

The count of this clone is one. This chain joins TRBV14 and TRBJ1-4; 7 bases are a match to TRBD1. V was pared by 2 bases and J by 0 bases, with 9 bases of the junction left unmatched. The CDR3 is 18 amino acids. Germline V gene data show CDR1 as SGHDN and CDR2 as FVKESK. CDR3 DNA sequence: TGTGCCAGCAGCCAAAACAGGGGATCCTTTGCAACTAATGAAAAACTGTTTTTT. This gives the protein CASSQNRGSFATNEKLFF.

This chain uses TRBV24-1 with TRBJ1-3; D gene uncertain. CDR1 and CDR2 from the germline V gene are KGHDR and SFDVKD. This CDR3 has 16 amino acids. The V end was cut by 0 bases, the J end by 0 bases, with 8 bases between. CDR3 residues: CATSDLRLLSGNTIYF. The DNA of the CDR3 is TGTGCCACCAGTGATTTGCGACTGCTCTCTGGAAACACCATATATTTT.

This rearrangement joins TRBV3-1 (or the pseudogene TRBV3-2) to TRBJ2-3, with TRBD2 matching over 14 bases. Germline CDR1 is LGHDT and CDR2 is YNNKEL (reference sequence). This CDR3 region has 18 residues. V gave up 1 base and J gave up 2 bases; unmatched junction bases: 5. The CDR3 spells CASSQGRLAGGLTDTQYF. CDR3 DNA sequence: TGTGCCAGCAGCCAAGGGCGACTAGCGGGGGGGCTCACAGATACGCAGTATTTT.

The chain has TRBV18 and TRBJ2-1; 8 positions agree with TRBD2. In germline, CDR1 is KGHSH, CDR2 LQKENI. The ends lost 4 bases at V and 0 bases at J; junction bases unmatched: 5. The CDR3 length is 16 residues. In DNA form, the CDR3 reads TGTGCCAGCTCACAGCTAGCGGGTTTCTCCTACAATGAGCAGTTCTTC. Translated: CASSQLAGFSYNEQFF.

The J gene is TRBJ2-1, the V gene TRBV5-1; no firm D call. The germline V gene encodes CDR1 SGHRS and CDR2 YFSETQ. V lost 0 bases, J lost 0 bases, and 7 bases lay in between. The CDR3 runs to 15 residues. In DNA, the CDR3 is TGCGCCAGCAGCTTGGACCTCAGCTCCTACAATGAGCAGTTCTTC. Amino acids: CASSLDLSSYNEQFF.

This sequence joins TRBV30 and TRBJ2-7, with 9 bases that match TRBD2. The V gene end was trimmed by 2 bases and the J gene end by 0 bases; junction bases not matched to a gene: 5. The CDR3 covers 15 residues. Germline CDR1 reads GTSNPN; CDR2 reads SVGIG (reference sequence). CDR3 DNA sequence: TGTGCCTGGAGTTATAGCGGGGGTTCCTCCTACGAGCAGTACTTC. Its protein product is CAWSYSGGSSYEQYF.

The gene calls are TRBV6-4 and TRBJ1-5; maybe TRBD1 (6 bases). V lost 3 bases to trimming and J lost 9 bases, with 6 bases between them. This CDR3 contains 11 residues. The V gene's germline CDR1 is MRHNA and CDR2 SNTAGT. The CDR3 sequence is CASSEQGPQHF. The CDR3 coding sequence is TGTGCCAGCAGTGAACAGGGGCCCCAGCATTTT.

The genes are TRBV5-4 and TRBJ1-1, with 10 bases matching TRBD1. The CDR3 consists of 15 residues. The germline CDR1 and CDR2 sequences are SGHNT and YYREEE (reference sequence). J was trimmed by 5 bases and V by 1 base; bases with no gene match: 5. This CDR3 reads CASSLLTGGYTEAFF. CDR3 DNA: TGTGCCAGCAGCTTGCTGACAGGGGGCTATACTGAAGCTTTCTTT.

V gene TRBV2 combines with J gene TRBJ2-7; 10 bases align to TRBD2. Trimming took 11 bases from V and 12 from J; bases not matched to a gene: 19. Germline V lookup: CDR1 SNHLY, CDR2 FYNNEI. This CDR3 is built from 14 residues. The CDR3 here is CAARDPGTSVRPYF. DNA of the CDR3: TGTGCCGCAAGAGATCCCGGGACTAGCGTAAGGCCGTACTTC.